This T cell receptor (beta chain) appears in the sequencing data of a study of PD-1 blockade in classical Hodgkin lymphoma. Whole-study findings and limits: Nivolumab initiated under 1 year post-ASCT led to patient exclusion. At baseline, newly diagnosed patients reportedly showed less TCR diversity than healthy donors.

Libraries were prepared by immunoSEQ multiplex PCR; TCRdb keeps only in-frame clonotypes and omits some of them. The sample shows approximately 20,000 clones, over 65% of them seen only once. This CDR3 has 10 residues. The germline CDR1 and CDR2 sequences are DFQATT and SNEGSKA (reference sequence). With 5 bases removed from V and 8 bases from J, the gap between germline ends came to 9 bases. To note about this clone: Its target is not known.

Stated time point: cycle 4 day 1 (C4D1), after 5 to 7 weeks of nivolumab. Autologous stem cell transplantation was followed by relapse in every patient, and brentuximab vedotin exposure varied. Purification of CD4+ T cells from thawed PBMCs was achieved by magnetic negative selection. The chain links TRBV20-1 to TRBJ1-2; D remains unclear. The receptor was isolated from a human donor with classical Hodgkin lymphoma. The starting material was CD4+ T cells from blood, obtained before the fourth cycle of nivolumab. The CDR3 reads CSAAELGYTF. CDR3 coding DNA: TGCAGTGCTGCCGAGCTGGGCTACACCTTC.